This T cell receptor beta chain was observed in a study of cytomegalovirus exposure and HLA in healthy donors. Study-wide points: As a later analysis showed, a missense DCLRE1C variant was linked to trimming of TCR beta V- and J-genes.

As for the donors, each was a healthy bone marrow donor. At the time of sampling, donors were nominally healthy, though unrecorded immune exposures were likely. This clone was counted only a few times. Antigen specificity is unknown. The PCR had 60 Vbeta and 13 Jbeta primers. This table comes from immunoSEQ multiplex PCR, and its TCRdb copy is limited to in-frame clones, with some not included. This table holds about 76,000 clones, around 80% found once. The CDR3 contains 13 residues. Germline V gene lookup returns CDR1 MDHEN and CDR2 SYDVKM. The ends were cut back, 7 bases at V and 3 bases at J, with 10 bases in the middle.

The sample consisted of PBMCs. V and J are TRBV28 and TRBJ1-5; TRBD1 might be the D (5 bases). This receptor was taken from a male donor in good health and CMV-seropositive. The CDR3 reads CASNDRPNQPQHF. The CDR3 DNA is TGTGCCAGCAACGACAGACCCAATCAGCCCCAGCATTTT.